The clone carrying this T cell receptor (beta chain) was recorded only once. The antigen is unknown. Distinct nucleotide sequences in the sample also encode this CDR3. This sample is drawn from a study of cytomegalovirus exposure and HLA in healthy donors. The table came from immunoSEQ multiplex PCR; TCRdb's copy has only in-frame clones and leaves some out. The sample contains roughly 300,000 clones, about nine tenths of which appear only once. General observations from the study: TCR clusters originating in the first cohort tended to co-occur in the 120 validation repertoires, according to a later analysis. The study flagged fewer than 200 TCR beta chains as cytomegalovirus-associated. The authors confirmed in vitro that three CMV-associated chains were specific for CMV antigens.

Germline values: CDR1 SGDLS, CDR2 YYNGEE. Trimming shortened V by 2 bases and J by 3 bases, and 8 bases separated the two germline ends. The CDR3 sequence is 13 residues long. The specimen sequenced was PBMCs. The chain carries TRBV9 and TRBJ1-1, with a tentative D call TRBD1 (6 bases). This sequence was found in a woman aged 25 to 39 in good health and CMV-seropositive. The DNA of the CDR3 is TGTGCCAGCAGCGTCGGGGGCTACACTGAAGCTTTCTTT. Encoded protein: CASSVGGYTEAFF.